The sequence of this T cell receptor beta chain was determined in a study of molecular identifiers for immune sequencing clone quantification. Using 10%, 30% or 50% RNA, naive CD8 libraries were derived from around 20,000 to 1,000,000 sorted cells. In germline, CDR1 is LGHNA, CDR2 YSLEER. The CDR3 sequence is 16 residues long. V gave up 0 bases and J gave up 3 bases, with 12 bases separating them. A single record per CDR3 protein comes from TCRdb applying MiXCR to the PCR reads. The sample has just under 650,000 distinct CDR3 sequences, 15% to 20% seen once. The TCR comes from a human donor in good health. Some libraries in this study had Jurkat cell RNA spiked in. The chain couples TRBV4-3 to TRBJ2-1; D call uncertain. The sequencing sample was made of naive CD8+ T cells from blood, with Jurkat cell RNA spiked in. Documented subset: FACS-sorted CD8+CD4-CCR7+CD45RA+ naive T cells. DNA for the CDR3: TGCGCCAGCAGCCAAGATTCCGGGCCTTTCTACAATGAGCAGTTCTTC. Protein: CASSQDSGPFYNEQFF.